This T cell receptor beta chain was observed in a study of blood T cell repertoires in COVID-19 (dated by TCRdb to 2018 to 2020). Background for the entire study: Samples from collaborators originated in the United States, Italy and Spain and spanned both the acute and convalescent phases of COVID-19. The prospective study material was composed of cDNA or gDNA derived from T cells, B-cell-depleted T cells, or PBMCs. Where available, HLA class I and class II types were obtained from metadata supplied by the sample provider rather than from assay-based typing. A freely available public database, intended as a resource for researchers studying the immune response to SARS-CoV-2, is where the repertoires were released. The sample metadata nearly always contained a de-identified subject ID, COVID-19 status, age in years and sex. Subjects who had been exposed to COVID-19, were actively infected with it, or had recovered from it provided the deeply sampled blood TCRbeta repertoires that made up the dataset. The samples were drawn from two sources: the first 160 participants of the ongoing ImmuneRACE study, and 1,254 subjects contributed by 6 global collaborators. The paper as a whole reports these results and caveats: The amount of clinical and demographic metadata varied by source and participant and was provided uncurated.

Turning to this clone: Its specific antigen is unknown. The sample holds no much larger clone one base away, and base qualities are not on file.

TCRbeta CDR3 regions were amplified from genomic DNA by means of the immunoSEQ Assay, a bias-controlled multiplex PCR. On the authors' methods: The number of nucleated cells in each sample was estimated by amplification of reference gene primers within the assay. To quantify the absolute abundance of each unique TCRbeta CDR3 rearrangement, sequence reads were collapsed and filtered. For each sample, productive Simpson clonality was calculated by taking the square root of Simpson's diversity index across productive rearrangements. Here the immuneACCESS table is served through TCRdb, limited to in-frame sequences with V and J called. Missing clones are a known gap in these copies; in checked studies unresolved V genes cover under half, and the rest lacks a known reason. Clonal size and the V and J genes are those of that table, whereas D and trimming came from the DNA. A total of about 290,000 clones appear in this sample, approximately 88% of them only once. The ten largest clones represent 1.5% to 2% of the sample.

In the prospective study, participants were about 18 to 100 years old, resided in fewer than 25 geographic areas of the United States, and were enrolled through a virtual design. To assign participants to cohorts, the prospective study relied on clinical history that participants themselves reported in a screening survey and a study questionnaire. ImmuneRACE Cohort 3 recovered participants were defined by two consecutive negative NP/OP PCR tests, healthcare professional clearance, or symptom resolution. Mobile phlebotomists in the prospective study collected whole blood, serum and a nasopharyngeal or oropharyngeal swab from every participant. Prospective study participants could optionally give additional blood draws and questionnaires over an approximately 2-month period. Prospective study blood samples were shipped either frozen or at room temperature before DNA extraction. V trim: 3 bases; J trim: 8 bases; unmatched bases: 14. Inclusive of the bounding cysteine and phenylalanine, the CDR3 is 16 residues long. The CDR3 DNA has 48 bases and is translated from base 1. CDR1 is given as KGHSH and CDR2 as LQKENI, both from the germline V gene.

The specimen sequenced was PBMCs or T cells enriched from blood (not recorded which). The chain uses TRBV18 and TRBJ1-2, and 8 junctional nucleotides match TRBD1. The receptor was derived from a woman in her 40s who had recovered from COVID-19. The DNA sequence follows: TGTGCCAGCTCACCCCAGAGACAGGGGTTGACGGAGGGCTACACCTTC. This translates into CASSPQRQGLTEGYTF.